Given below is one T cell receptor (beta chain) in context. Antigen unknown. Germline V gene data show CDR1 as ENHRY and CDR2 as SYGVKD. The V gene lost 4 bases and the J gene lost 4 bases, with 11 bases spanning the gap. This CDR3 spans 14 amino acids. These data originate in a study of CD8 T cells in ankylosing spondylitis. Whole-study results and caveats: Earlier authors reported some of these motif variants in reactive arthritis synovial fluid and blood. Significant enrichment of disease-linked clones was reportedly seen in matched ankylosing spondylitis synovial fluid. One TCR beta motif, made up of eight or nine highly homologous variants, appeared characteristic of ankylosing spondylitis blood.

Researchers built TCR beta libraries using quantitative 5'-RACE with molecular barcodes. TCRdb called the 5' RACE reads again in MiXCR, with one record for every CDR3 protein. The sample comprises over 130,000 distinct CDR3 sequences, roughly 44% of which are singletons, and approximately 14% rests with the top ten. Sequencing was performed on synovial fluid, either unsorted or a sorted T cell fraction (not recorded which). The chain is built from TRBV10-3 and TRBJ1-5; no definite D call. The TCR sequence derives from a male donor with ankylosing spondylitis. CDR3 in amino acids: CAISAKRRNQPQHF. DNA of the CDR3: TGTGCCATCAGTGCGAAACGCAGAAATCAGCCCCAGCATTTT.